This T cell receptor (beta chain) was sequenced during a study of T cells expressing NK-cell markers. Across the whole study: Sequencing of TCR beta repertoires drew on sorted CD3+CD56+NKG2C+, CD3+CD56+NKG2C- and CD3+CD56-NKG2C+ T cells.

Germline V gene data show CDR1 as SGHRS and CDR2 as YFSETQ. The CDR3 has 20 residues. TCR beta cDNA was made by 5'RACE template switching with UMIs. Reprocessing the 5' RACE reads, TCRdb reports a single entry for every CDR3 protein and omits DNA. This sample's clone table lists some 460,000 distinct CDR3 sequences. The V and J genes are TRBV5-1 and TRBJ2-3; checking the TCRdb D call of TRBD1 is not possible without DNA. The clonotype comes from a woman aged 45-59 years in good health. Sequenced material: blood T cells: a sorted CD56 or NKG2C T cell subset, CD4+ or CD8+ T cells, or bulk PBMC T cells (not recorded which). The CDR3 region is CAPPYRAPRDAVVGTDTQYF.